The 3 T cell receptor beta chains in this list originate from one sample, sequenced in a study of blood T cell repertoires in COVID-19. Repertoires were generated with immunoSEQ multiplex PCR, while TCRdb's copy carries only in-frame clones and drops some. The table lists approximately 100,000 clones, 85% of them singletons. Material for sequencing was peripheral blood. These receptors all stem from a woman in her 70s with active or convalescent COVID-19.

This clone came up once. V is TRBV5-4 and J is TRBJ1-1; D not resolved. V was clipped by 3 bases and J by 4 bases, with 16 bases between them. CDR3 length equals 15 residues. The germline V gene has CDR1 SGHNT and CDR2 YYREEE (reference sequence). The CDR3 region is CASSSLTSLSTEAFF. Here the CDR3 DNA reads TGTGCCAGCAGCTCTCTGACAAGCTTGAGCACTGAAGCTTTCTTT.

This chain joins TRBV7-3 and TRBJ2-1; 12 nucleotides match TRBD2. CDR3 length equals 15 residues. J was trimmed by 3 bases and V by 5 bases; bases with no gene match: 2. Looked up from germline, CDR1 is SGHTA and CDR2 is FQGTGA. CDR3 protein: CASSPSGGGYNEQFF. The DNA of the CDR3 is TGTGCCAGCAGCCCTAGCGGGGGGGGCTACAATGAGCAGTTCTTC.

J is TRBJ2-6 and V is TRBV9; D uncertain. V lost 0 bases, J lost 0 bases, and 4 bases lay in between. Germline assignment: CDR1 SGDLS and CDR2 YYNGEE. This CDR3 region has 15 residues. The CDR3 here is CASSVASSGANVLTF. CDR3 nucleotide sequence: TGTGCCAGCAGCGTAGCGTCCTCTGGGGCCAACGTCCTGACTTTC.